This T cell receptor beta chain is from a study of T cell responses to AZD1222 COVID-19 vaccine. J gave up 6 bases and V 2 bases, and 3 bases lay outside the gene matches. The CDR3 consists of 15 residues. Germline V CDR1 and CDR2: MNHEY, SVGAGI. Assay used: immunoSEQ multiplex PCR; TCRdb lists only in-frame clones, some missing. The table has about 96,000 clones, roughly 90% seen once; the top ten hold about 28%. The source is an adult in good health. This chain connects TRBV6-5 to TRBJ1-6; 8 bases map to TRBD1. Specimen: peripheral blood, collected on day 0 of AZD1222 vaccination. The CDR3 DNA follows: TGTGCCAGCAGTTACCAGGGGGCGGGTAATTCACCCCTCCACTTT. This gives the protein CASSYQGAGNSPLHF.